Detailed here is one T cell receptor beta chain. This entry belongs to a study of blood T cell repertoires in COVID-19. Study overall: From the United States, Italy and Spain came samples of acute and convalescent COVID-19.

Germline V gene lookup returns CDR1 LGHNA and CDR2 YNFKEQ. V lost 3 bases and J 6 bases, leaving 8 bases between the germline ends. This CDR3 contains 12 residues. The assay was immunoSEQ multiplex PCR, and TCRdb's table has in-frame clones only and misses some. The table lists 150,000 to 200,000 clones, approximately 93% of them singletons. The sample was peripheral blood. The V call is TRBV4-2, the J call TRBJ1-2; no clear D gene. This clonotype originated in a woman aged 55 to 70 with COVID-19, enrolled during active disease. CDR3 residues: CASSQGANGYTF. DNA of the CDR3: TGTGCCAGCAGCCAGGGAGCAAATGGCTACACCTTC.